This T cell receptor (beta chain) emerged from a study of beta chain features in type 1 diabetes. Expressed TCRB transcripts were sequenced because the isolated RNA had all been reverse transcribed beforehand. The data were produced by immunoSEQ multiplex PCR, yet TCRdb's version contains in-frame clones alone and is incomplete. The sample gives roughly 450,000 clones, more than 9.5% of which show up once; approximately 0.05% is in the top ten. Isolation of CD4+ naive, central memory, regulatory and stem cell-like memory cells was achieved by sorting via CD45RO/CCR7/CD25/CD127/CD95/CD27. Sorted populations all had greater than 95% purity. Ten or more counts support this clone. Per germline, CDR1 LNHNV and CDR2 YYDKDF (reference sequence). There are 12 residues in the CDR3. V was shortened by 0 bases and J by 9 bases, with 6 bases between the two germline ends.

This sequence originates from a woman younger than 30 in good health. The chain carries TRBV15 and TRBJ2-1; a possible D gene is TRBD2 (5 bases). The source material was naive CD4+ T cells from blood. For the CDR3, the DNA is TGTGCCACCAGCAGAGATGCGGGTGAGCAGTTCTTC. Protein: CATSRDAGEQFF.